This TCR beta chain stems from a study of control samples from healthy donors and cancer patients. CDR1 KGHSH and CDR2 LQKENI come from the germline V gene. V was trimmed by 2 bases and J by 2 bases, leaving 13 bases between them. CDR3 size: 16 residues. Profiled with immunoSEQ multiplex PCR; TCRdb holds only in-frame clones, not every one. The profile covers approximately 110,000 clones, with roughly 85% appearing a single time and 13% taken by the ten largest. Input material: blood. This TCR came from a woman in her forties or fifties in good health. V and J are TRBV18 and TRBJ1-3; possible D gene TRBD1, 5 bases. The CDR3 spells CASSPFGQGTGNTIYF. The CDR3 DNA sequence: TGTGCCAGCTCACCATTCGGGCAGGGAACTGGAAACACCATATATTTT. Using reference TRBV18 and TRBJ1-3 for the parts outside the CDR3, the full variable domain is NAGVMQNPRHLVRRRGQEARLRCSPMKGHSHVYWYRQLPEEGLKFMVYLQKENIIDESGMPKERFSAEFPKEGPSILRIQQVVRGDSAAYFCASSPFGQGTGNTIYFGEGSWLTVV.